This TCR beta chain was captured by sequencing in a study of siplizumab effects on memory and regulatory T cells. Overall study: The study paired mixed lymphocyte reactions, running them with siplizumab at approximately 0.95 ug/mL or without drug.

Overall study results and limits: A mean of approximately 70% of mappable alloreactive CD4+ clones were Treg-derived with siplizumab, compared with 26.9% in controls. Contribution to the alloresponse seemed major for naive T cells, which also seemed more diverse than memory cells.

Germline values: CDR1 SGHVS, CDR2 FNYEAQ. Trimming took off 0 bases at V and 9 bases at J, with 18 bases between the two ends. This CDR3 is 16 amino acids long. Method: immunoSEQ multiplex PCR; TCRdb's copy keeps in-frame clones and lacks some. The sample contains 13,000 or so clones, almost 40% of which appear only once. Mixed lymphocyte reaction cells underwent about 6 days of coculture at 37°C. By sample fraction, this clone is medium-sized. Its target is unknown. The TCR sequence derives from a human donor in good health; the cells came from an allogeneic mixed lymphocyte reaction. The chain recombines TRBV7-6 with TRBJ2-1; D is uncertain. Sequences were obtained from CFSE-low (dividing) CD8+ T cells sorted from an allogeneic mixed lymphocyte reaction. The CDR3 spells CASSLAVSGVPLEQFF. The CDR3 DNA follows: TGTGCCAGCAGCTTAGCCGTGAGTGGGGTTCCGCTTGAGCAGTTCTTC.